This TCR beta chain was retrieved from a study of human T cells and chemical hapten exposure. Turning to the study itself: Sensitization used 2% DPC on approximately 2 cm by approximately 2 cm upper inner arm skin.

It was the library that attached unique molecular identifiers to individual cDNA molecules. TCRdb re-called the RACE reads through MiXCR, storing one row per CDR3 protein. The profile shows approximately 320,000 distinct CDR3 sequences, around 5.5% of them singletons. This clonotype was seen many times. As yet, its antigen is unknown. Overall study findings and caveats: It was expanded TCRs that formed significantly more large CDR3 similarity clusters than controls did. Sensitizing with DPC caused no change in TCRs above 1 in 1000 frequency.

This CDR3 comprises 14 residues. Looked up from germline, CDR1 is SGHTA and CDR2 is FQGTGA. Trimming shortened V by 5 bases and J by 1 base, and 11 bases separated the two germline ends. The time point was: pre-sensitization, week 0. The treatment: therapeutic diphenylcyclopropenone sensitization with weekly scalp DPC. V gene TRBV7-3 combines with J gene TRBJ1-1; D not resolved. This TCR derives from a young woman with alopecia areata. Some clones in this sample may be carry-over from other donors' samples. Sequencing used whole blood, obtained in connection with sensitization to the hapten diphenylcyclopropenone (DPC). DNA for the CDR3: TGTGCCAGCAGCGATAAGCCGGGGAACACTGAAGCTTTCTTT. This gives the protein CASSDKPGNTEAFF.